Listed here are 9 T cell receptor beta chains from one sample, sequenced in a study of early T cells in non-severe SARS-CoV-2 infection. TCRdb ran MiXCR on the 5' RACE reads and lists one entry per CDR3 protein. In the table there are around 29,000 distinct CDR3 sequences, around 5% of which are singletons. The sample was whole blood. The origin of the receptors is an adult who was a healthcare worker with PCR-confirmed SARS-CoV-2 infection or an uninfected control (not recorded which).

The table lists this clonotype with a few counts. This chain connects TRBV30 to TRBJ2-5; possibly TRBD1 for D (5 bases). Trimming stripped 4 bases from V and 2 bases from J, with 11 bases between. The germline CDR1 and CDR2 sequences are GTSNPN and SVGIG (reference sequence). The CDR3 is 13 amino acids. The CDR3 coding sequence is TGTGCCTGGACAAGGGGTGAACAAGAGACCCAGTACTTC. Residues: CAWTRGEQETQYF. Based on the CDR3 plus reference TRBV30 and TRBJ2-5, the full variable domain is SQTIHQWPATLVQPVGSPLSLECTVEGTSNPNLYWYRQAAGRGLQLLFYSVGIGQISSEVPQNLSASRPQDRQFILSSKKLLLSDSGFYLCAWTRGEQETQYFGPGTRLLVL.

In this sample, this clonotype turned up many times. V usage is TRBV20-1 and J usage is TRBJ2-3, with a tentative D call TRBD2 (6 bases). Per the germline V gene, CDR1 is DFQATT and CDR2 is SNEGSKA (reference sequence). The CDR3 loop spans 14 amino acids. The germline V and J ends were trimmed by 3 bases and 7 bases, with 17 bases remaining between them. CDR3 amino acids: CSASKRVLDYTQYF. The CDR3 nucleotides read TGCAGTGCTAGCAAGCGGGTATTGGATTATACGCAGTATTTT.

This clonotype appeared many times. The chain uses TRBV28 and TRBJ2-3; D unresolved. V lost 6 bases and J 3 bases, leaving 10 bases between the germline ends. The germline V gene encodes CDR1 MDHEN and CDR2 SYDVKM. This CDR3 comprises 13 residues. CDR3 sequence reads: CASSLGRTDTQYF. In DNA, the CDR3 is TGTGCCAGCAGCTTAGGGCGAACAGATACGCAGTATTTT. The full variable domain, completed using reference TRBV28 and TRBJ2-3, is DVKVTQSSRYLVKRTGEKVFLECVQDMDHENMFWYRQDPGLGLRLIYFSYDVKMKEKGDIPEGYSVSREKKERFSLILESASTNQTSMYLCASSLGRTDTQYFGPGTRLTVL.

The sample holds a few counts of this clonotype. This chain uses TRBV5-1 with TRBJ1-1; 7 bases fit TRBD1. The CDR3 extends over 14 amino acids. The V segment lost 3 bases and the J segment 5 bases; nucleotides outside the gene matches: 7. Germline CDR1 SGHRS, CDR2 YFSETQ. The CDR3: CASSSTGTGTEAFF. CDR3 sequence (DNA): TGCGCCAGCAGCTCGACAGGGACGGGTACTGAAGCTTTCTTT.

This clonotype appeared a few times. Germline and junction disagree at one end, which may indicate a read error. This chain connects TRBV7-2 to TRBJ2-1; TRBD2 aligns across 10 bases. CDR3 length: 15 residues. The germline V gene has CDR1 SGHTA and CDR2 FQGNSA. The CDR3 protein is CASSLAGVSYNEQFF. The CDR3 DNA follows: TGTGCCAGCAGCCTAGCGGGAGTGTCCTACAATGAGCAGTTCTTC.

This clonotype was observed at least ten times. The genes are TRBV20-1 and TRBJ2-1, with D possibly matching TRBD2 (6 bases). Trimming stripped 6 bases from V and 0 bases from J, with 9 bases between. The V gene's germline CDR1 is DFQATT and CDR2 SNEGSKA (reference sequence). There are 13 residues in the CDR3. CDR3 DNA: TGCAGTGCCACCGGGAGCTCCTACAATGAGCAGTTCTTC. As protein: CSATGSSYNEQFF.

This clonotype was observed a few times. The chain has TRBV7-3 and TRBJ2-2; no clear D gene. In germline, CDR1 is SGHTA, CDR2 FQGTGA. The CDR3 length is 14 residues. The ends were cut back, 7 bases at V and 4 bases at J, with 13 bases in the middle. CDR3 loop: CASKPSSGTGELFF. CDR3 sequence (DNA): TGTGCCAGCAAACCGTCGTCGGGCACCGGGGAGCTGTTTTTT.

Concerning this clonotype: Possible read error: a much larger clone is one base away. The V call is TRBV29-1, the J call TRBJ2-7; possibly TRBD2 for D (6 bases). In germline, CDR1 is SQVTM, CDR2 ANQGSEA. V lost 3 bases, J lost 6 bases, and 15 bases lay in between. The CDR3 has 13 amino acids. The CDR3 DNA is TGCAGCGTTGATGCGGGGTGGAGAGGCGAGCAGTACTTC. Translation: CSVDAGWRGEQYF.

The chain links TRBV25-1 to TRBJ2-7, with 8 nucleotides matching TRBD1. CDR3 size: 16 residues. V was clipped by 4 bases and J by 5 bases; unmatched bases: 13. The germline V gene has CDR1 MGHDK and CDR2 SYGVNS. The CDR3 here is CASSGSTGQGADEQYF. The CDR3 region has the DNA TGTGCCAGCAGTGGGTCCACCGGACAGGGCGCGGACGAGCAGTACTTC.